The table lists the clone carrying this T cell receptor beta chain with a few counts. Sequencing used immunoSEQ multiplex PCR; TCRdb keeps in-frame clones, though not all of them. The top ten hold around 2% of the sample, which has about 120,000 clones, about 72% seen once. The data stem from a study of blood T cell repertoires in COVID-19. Source material: peripheral blood. The receptor was isolated from a woman in her 70s with acute or convalescent COVID-19.

CDR3 coding DNA: TGTGCCAGTAGTCGGGACTATTCGCAGCCCCAGCATTTT. The encoded protein is CASSRDYSQPQHF. The chain is built from TRBV19 and TRBJ1-5; tentatively, D is TRBD1 (5 bases). Trimming removed 5 bases from V and 7 bases from J, with 12 bases in between. This CDR3 has 13 residues. In germline, CDR1 is LNHDA, CDR2 SQIVND (reference sequence).